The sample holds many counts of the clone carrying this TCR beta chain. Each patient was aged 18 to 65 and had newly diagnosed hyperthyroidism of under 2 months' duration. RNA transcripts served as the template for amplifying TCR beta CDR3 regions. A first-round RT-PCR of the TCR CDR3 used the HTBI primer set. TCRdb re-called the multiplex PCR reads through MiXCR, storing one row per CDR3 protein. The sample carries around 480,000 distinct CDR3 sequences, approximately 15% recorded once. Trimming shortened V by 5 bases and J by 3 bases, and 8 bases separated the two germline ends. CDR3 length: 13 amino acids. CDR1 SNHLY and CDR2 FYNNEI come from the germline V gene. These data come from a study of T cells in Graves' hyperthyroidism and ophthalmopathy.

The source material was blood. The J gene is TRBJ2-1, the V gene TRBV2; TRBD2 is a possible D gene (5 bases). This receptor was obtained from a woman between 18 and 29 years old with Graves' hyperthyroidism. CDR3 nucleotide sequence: TGTGCCAGCAGTCCGGGATACTACAATGAGCAGTTCTTC. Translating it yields CASSPGYYNEQFF.